This TCR beta chain emerged from a study of cytotoxic CD8 clonotypes in ibrutinib-treated CLL. CDR3 length equals 13 residues. In germline, CDR1 is MNHNS, CDR2 SASEGT. The V segment lost 6 bases and the J segment 2 bases; nucleotides outside the gene matches: 2. This table comes from immunoSEQ multiplex PCR, and its TCRdb copy is limited to in-frame clones, with some not included. The repertoire holds nearly 100,000 clones, around 73% seen once, with about 29% in the top ten. The receptor was derived from a human donor with chronic lymphocytic leukemia. The rearrangement uses TRBV6-1 and TRBJ2-7, with 9 bases that match TRBD1. Sequenced here: PBMCs, sampled after 12 months of ibrutinib treatment. The CDR3 DNA reads TGTGCCAGCAGCAGGACAGGGGCCTACGAGCAGTACTTC. Protein: CASSRTGAYEQYF.